This T cell receptor (beta chain) was profiled in a study of metastatic and nonmetastatic thyroid tumors. Study information: Repertoire comparison spanned blood and tumor or nodule tissue of malignant and benign thyroid patients.

The entire patient cohort was treatment-naive prior to thyroid surgery. Trimming took 0 bases from V and 3 from J; bases not matched to a gene: 0. This CDR3 spans 15 amino acids. Germline-derived CDR1 and CDR2 are MRHNA and SNTAGT. This clone has at least ten counts. Antigen: not known. TCRdb ran MiXCR on the PCR reads. The data hold 45,000 to 50,000 clones, with around 20% observed a single time. Study-wide findings and caveats: Versus benign nodules, malignant thyroid tumors reportedly had significantly higher TCR beta diversity, in blood and tumor.

The J gene is TRBJ2-1, the V gene TRBV6-4; the match to TRBD2 covers 9 bases. The sequenced sample was blood. This clonotype was sampled from a male donor with papillary thyroid cancer or a benign thyroid nodule (not recorded which). Some clones in this sample may be carry-over from other donors' samples. The CDR3 DNA reads TGTGCCAGCAGTGACTCAGCGGGGGGCTACAATGAGCAGTTCTTC. This translates into CASSDSAGGYNEQFF.